This TCR beta chain was documented in a study of technical replicates of blood from a handful of donors. The V gene's germline CDR1 is MNHEY and CDR2 SVGAGI. This CDR3 region has 15 residues. V lost 3 bases and J 0 bases, leaving 12 bases between the germline ends. The assay was immunoSEQ multiplex PCR, and TCRdb's table has in-frame clones only and misses some. The data hold just over 75,000 clones, with about 92% observed a single time. J is TRBJ2-7 and V is TRBV6-5; D is perhaps TRBD1 (5 bases). The sequenced material came from T cells isolated from PBMCs. This sequence was found in a human donor in good health. The CDR3 loop reads CASSYTHRISYEQYF. CDR3 coding DNA: TGTGCCAGCAGTTATACACACAGGATCTCCTACGAGCAGTACTTC.